One and the same sample provided the 23 T cell receptor beta chains below, sequenced in a study of T cells in Graves' hyperthyroidism and ophthalmopathy. TCR beta CDR3 regions were amplified from RNA transcripts. TCR CDR3 underwent first-round RT-PCR with the HTBI primer set. TCRdb reprocessed the multiplex PCR reads via MiXCR and lists one record per CDR3 protein. The sample has about 290,000 distinct CDR3 sequences; approximately 16% are singletons. Sequences were obtained from blood. The receptors shown here come from a woman between 45 and 60 years old with Graves' hyperthyroidism that later progressed to Graves' ophthalmopathy.

This clonotype has ten or more counts. As DNA, the CDR3 is TGTGCCAGCAGCTCAGGGGAGCAGTACTTC. Translation gives CASSSGEQYF. The rearrangement uses TRBV7-9 and TRBJ2-7; the D gene is possibly TRBD1 (5 bases). Trimming left V 4 bases short and J 7 bases short, with 5 bases between. The germline V gene encodes CDR1 SEHNR and CDR2 FQNEAQ (reference sequence). This CDR3 has 10 residues.

The V call is TRBV4-2, the J call TRBJ1-2; TRBD1 might be the D (5 bases). With 0 bases removed from V and 4 bases from J, the gap between germline ends came to 15 bases. Germline V gene lookup returns CDR1 LGHNA and CDR2 YNFKEQ. This CDR3 region has 16 residues. CDR3 nucleotide sequence: TGTGCCAGCAGCCAAGACCGGACACGGGGACCCTATGGCTACACCTTC. It yields the protein CASSQDRTRGPYGYTF.

This clonotype rates as large (0.1 to 1%). This chain joins TRBV11-2 and TRBJ2-5, with D perhaps matching TRBD2 (5 bases). The germline V gene has CDR1 SGHAT and CDR2 FQNNGV. V was clipped by 5 bases and J by 4 bases, with 17 bases between them. The CDR3 sequence is 15 residues long. CDR3 region: CASSPLEAAGETQYF. The DNA for the CDR3 is TGTGCCAGCAGCCCTCTTGAGGCGGCGGGAGAGACCCAGTACTTC.

This clonotype was counted at least ten times. V is TRBV29-1 and J is TRBJ2-5; 8 nucleotides agree with TRBD1. CDR1 is SQVTM, CDR2 ANQGSEA, per germline. The CDR3 spans 14 residues. The V and J ends lost 6 bases and 5 bases, in that order; junction bases with no gene match: 11. The CDR3 sequence: CSVAQGAGRETQYF. DNA for the CDR3: TGCAGCGTGGCCCAGGGGGCTGGGCGGGAGACCCAGTACTTC.

This clonotype was recorded at least ten times. CDR3 sequence (DNA): TGCAGTGCTAGAGGCAGGGACGGGGATACGCAGTATTTT. Encoded protein: CSARGRDGDTQYF. V and J are TRBV20-1 and TRBJ2-3; either TRBD1 or TRBD2 may fit D (5 bases each). V lost 1 base and J 6 bases, leaving 11 bases between the germline ends. Germline values: CDR1 DFQATT, CDR2 SNEGSKA (reference sequence). The CDR3 contains 13 residues.

In this sample, this clonotype turned up many times. The chain links TRBV5-1 to TRBJ1-1; 12 positions match TRBD1. V dropped 0 bases and J dropped 7; count of bases not matched to a gene: 4. Germline CDR1 and CDR2: SGHRS and YFSETQ. CDR3 size: 15 residues. The CDR3 sequence: CASSLVGDRGLEAFF. CDR3 nucleotide sequence: TGCGCCAGCAGCTTGGTTGGGGACAGGGGGCTTGAAGCTTTCTTT.

The rearrangement joins TRBV25-1 to TRBJ1-1, with D hard to call. The V gene's germline CDR1 is MGHDK and CDR2 SYGVNS. The CDR3 is 14 residues long. The V and J ends lost 5 bases and 4 bases respectively, with 14 bases between them. The CDR3 coding sequence is TGTGCCAGCAGTCTATTGACCTCGGGCACTGAAGCTTTCTTT. This gives the protein CASSLLTSGTEAFF.

This clonotype was observed at least ten times. This chain joins TRBV7-9 and TRBJ1-1; a possible D gene is TRBD1 (5 bases). Germline V gene lookup returns CDR1 SEHNR and CDR2 FQNEAQ (reference sequence). V lost 4 bases and J 1 base, leaving 16 bases between the germline ends. This CDR3 is built from 16 residues. CDR3 nucleotide sequence: TGTGCCAGCAGCTCCCCCATACGACAGCCGAACACTGAAGCTTTCTTT. Encoded protein: CASSSPIRQPNTEAFF.

Concerning this clonotype: The junction and the germline gene differ at one end; a read error may be behind it. This chain links TRBV9 with TRBJ2-3; 10 nucleotides match TRBD1. The CDR3 runs 14 residues. The germline V gene encodes CDR1 SGDLS and CDR2 YYNGEE. CDR3 sequence (DNA): TGTGCCGGCAGCGGGGACAGGGGTGCAGATACGCAGTATTTT. The encoded protein is CAGSGDRGADTQYF.

Only a few counts were recorded for this clonotype. One end of the junction fails to match germline, which may point to a read error. This chain joins TRBV20-1 and TRBJ1-2, with 10 positions matching TRBD1. The CDR3 covers 18 residues. CDR1 and CDR2 (germline): DFQATT, SNEGSKA (reference sequence). As DNA, the CDR3 is TGCAGTGCTAGAGGACAGGGGGCGCTAAGAATGTCGCTCTATGGCTACGCCTTC. Translating it yields CSARGQGALRMSLYGYAF.

This clonotype has a handful of counts. This chain joins TRBV6-1 and TRBJ1-5; D possibly corresponds to TRBD1 (6 bases). Trimming left V 4 bases short and J 3 bases short, with 16 bases between. CDR3 size: 16 residues. CDR1 MNHNS and CDR2 SASEGT come from the germline V gene. The CDR3 bases are TGTGCCAGCAGTGTTACCTGGGCAGGGGACAATCAGCCCCAGCATTTT. Translating it yields CASSVTWAGDNQPQHF.

To note about this clonotype: It may be a read error: a sequence one base away is much more abundant. The chain combines TRBV7-2 with TRBJ1-1; D perhaps matches TRBD1 (5 bases). This CDR3 contains 16 residues. CDR1 is SGHTA and CDR2 is FQGNSA in the germline V gene. The CDR3 loop is CAGSLGEAILNTEAFF. In DNA, the CDR3 is TGTGCCGGCAGCTTAGGGGAGGCAATTCTGAACACTGAAGCTTTCTTT. The full variable domain, its missing parts supplied by reference TRBV7-2 and TRBJ1-1, is GAGVSQSPSNKVTEKGKDVELRCDPISGHTALYWYRQSLGQGLEFLIYFQGNSAPDKSGLPSDRFSAERTGGSVSTLTIQRTQQEDSAVYLCAGSLGEAILNTEAFFGQGTRLTVV.

This clonotype was detected many times. The chain combines TRBV5-1 with TRBJ2-1; 10 bases are a match to TRBD1. CDR1 and CDR2 (germline): SGHRS, YFSETQ. V shed 1 base and J 3 bases; nucleotides not matched to a gene: 7. The CDR3 is made up of 17 amino acids. The CDR3 region has the DNA TGCGCCAGCAGCTTGTCCTGGACAGGGGGAAGCTACAATGAGCAGTTCTTC. Translation: CASSLSWTGGSYNEQFF.

This clonotype appeared many times. The V gene is TRBV7-6, the J gene TRBJ1-1; 7 bases are shared with TRBD1. CDR1 and CDR2 from the germline V gene are SGHVS and FNYEAQ. V trimming: 4 bases; J trimming: 4 bases; junction bases outside the gene matches: 9. The CDR3 sequence is 15 residues long. The CDR3 bases are TGTGCCAGCAGCTCCCGACAGGGAGTGAGCACTGAAGCTTTCTTT. Encoded protein: CASSSRQGVSTEAFF.

This chain connects TRBV30 to TRBJ1-5, with 10 bases identical to TRBD1. With V trimmed by 1 base and J by 0 bases, 3 bases remained unmatched. Germline V gene lookup returns CDR1 GTSNPN and CDR2 SVGIG (reference sequence). The CDR3 spans 16 residues. This chain's CDR3 is CAWSGQGAHSNQPQHF. DNA of the CDR3: TGTGCCTGGAGTGGACAGGGGGCACATAGCAATCAGCCCCAGCATTTT.

This clonotype has just a few counts. This chain links TRBV4-1 with TRBJ1-5; perhaps TRBD1 as D (6 bases). Trimming cost V 3 bases and J 0 bases, with 9 bases left between them. Germline V gene data show CDR1 as MGHRA and CDR2 as YSYEKL. The CDR3 contains 15 residues. DNA for the CDR3: TGCGCCAGCAGCCAGATACAGGGTAGCAATCAGCCCCAGCATTTT. It encodes CASSQIQGSNQPQHF.

This clonotype was detected many times. The rearrangement uses TRBV7-8 and TRBJ1-2; the D gene is possibly TRBD1 (5 bases). The CDR3 covers 14 residues. V lost 5 bases and J lost 5, with 15 bases in between. Germline-derived CDR1 and CDR2 are SGHVS and FQNEAQ. DNA of the CDR3: TGTGCCAGCAGCCCGCAGGGTGCCAGTTATGGCTACACCTTC. It is translated as CASSPQGASYGYTF. The full variable domain, with the rest looked up from reference TRBV7-8 and TRBJ1-2, is GAGVSQSPRYKVAKRGQDVALRCDPISGHVSLFWYQQALGQGPEFLTYFQNEAQLDKSGLPSDRFFAERPEGSVSTLKIQRTQQEDSAVYLCASSPQGASYGYTFGSGTRLTVV.

This clonotype has only a few counts. J is TRBJ1-3 and V is TRBV15, with 7 bases identical to TRBD1. The CDR3 length is 18 residues. Trimming removed 8 bases from V and 0 bases from J; junction bases left unmatched: 16. Germline loops: CDR1 LNHNV, CDR2 YYDKDF (reference sequence). In DNA, the CDR3 is TGTGCCACCGAGGGACAGACACCTTATTATGACTCTGGAAACACCATATATTTT. It codes for CATEGQTPYYDSGNTIYF.

The rearrangement links TRBV19 to TRBJ2-7, with 10 bases that match TRBD2. Germline values: CDR1 LNHDA, CDR2 SQIVND (reference sequence). This CDR3 has 14 residues. V shed 6 bases, J shed 2 bases, and the junction held 4 bases outside the gene matches. The CDR3, as DNA: TGTGCCAGTAGACAAGCGGGAGGGCCCTACGAGCAGTACTTC. As protein: CASRQAGGPYEQYF. The whole variable domain, remainder taken from reference TRBV19 and TRBJ2-7, is DGGITQSPKYLFRKEGQNVTLSCEQNLNHDAMYWYRQDPGQGLRLIYYSQIVNDFQKGDIAEGYSVSREKKESFPLTVTSAQKNPTAFYLCASRQAGGPYEQYFGPGTRLTVT.

Ten or more counts support this clonotype. The chain employs TRBV20-1 and TRBJ2-1, with TRBD2 matching 9 bases. Germline CDR1 DFQATT, CDR2 SNEGSKA (reference sequence). This CDR3 has 14 amino acids. The V gene end was trimmed by 5 bases and the J gene end by 3 bases; junction bases not matched to a gene: 5. The CDR3 region is CSAAGGRGYNEQFF. CDR3 DNA sequence: TGCAGTGCTGCGGGGGGGAGAGGCTACAATGAGCAGTTCTTC.

This clonotype came up many times. The chain recombines TRBV10-3 with TRBJ1-5; the match to TRBD1 covers 12 bases. The germline gives CDR1 ENHRY, CDR2 SYGVKD. After removal of 4 bases from V and 9 bases from J, the junction contained 13 bases not matched to a gene. This CDR3 comprises 17 residues. The CDR3 coding sequence is TGTGCCATCAGTGTTGGGGGGACAGGGGGCACGACGGCGCCCCAGCATTTT. This codes for CAISVGGTGGTTAPQHF.

The sample holds a few counts of this clonotype. This rearrangement joins TRBV9 to TRBJ2-1; maybe TRBD2 (5 bases). The CDR3 totals 17 residues. Trimming took off 3 bases at V and 0 bases at J, with 16 bases between the two ends. Germline loops: CDR1 SGDLS, CDR2 YYNGEE. CDR3 sequence (DNA): TGTGCCAGCAGCGCGCCGAGGTTGGGGAGCTCCTACAATGAGCAGTTCTTC. As protein: CASSAPRLGSSYNEQFF. Filled out from reference TRBV9 and TRBJ2-1, the complete variable domain reads DSGVTQTPKHLITATGQRVTLRCSPRSGDLSVYWYQQSLDQGLQFLIQYYNGEERAKGNILERFSAQQFPDLHSELNLSSLELGDSALYFCASSAPRLGSSYNEQFFGPGTRLTVL.

This clonotype occurred many times. The V and J genes are TRBV12-3 or TRBV12-4 and TRBJ2-5; 8 nucleotides line up with TRBD1. The junction had 3 bases not matched to a gene; V was cut back by 5 bases and J by 1 base. CDR3 length: 14 amino acids. Here the CDR3 DNA reads TGTGCCAGCAGTATTGACAGGGGCCAAGAGACCCAGTACTTC. Residues: CASSIDRGQETQYF.